Below, one T cell receptor (beta chain) is given with its context. This receptor's antigen is unknown. The sample holds no much larger clone one base away, and base qualities are not on file. The sample is drawn from a study of control samples from healthy donors and cancer patients (TCRdb year 2020). Library generation was performed with the immunoSEQ multiplex PCR assay. TCRdb limited this immuneACCESS table to in-frame rearrangements with V and J called. A share of clones is missing; checked studies link under half to unresolved V genes, and the rest is unexplained. The sample records around 190,000 clones, 90% of which are singletons. The top ten clones comprise about 1.4% of the sample. The sequence was collected from a woman aged 45 to 65 in good health. The source material was blood.

Here the CDR3 is given as CASSVGGGYGYTF. The bases are TGTGCCAGCAGCGTGGGGGGGGGCTATGGCTACACCTTC. This receptor chain uses TRBV12-3 or TRBV12-4 and TRBJ1-2; TRBD1 is perhaps the D gene, given 5 matching bases. CDR3 length: 13 amino acids, cysteine to phenylalanine. The CDR3 DNA has 39 bases and is translated from base 1. Trimming costs V 6 bases and J 4 bases, and their ends lie 12 bases apart.